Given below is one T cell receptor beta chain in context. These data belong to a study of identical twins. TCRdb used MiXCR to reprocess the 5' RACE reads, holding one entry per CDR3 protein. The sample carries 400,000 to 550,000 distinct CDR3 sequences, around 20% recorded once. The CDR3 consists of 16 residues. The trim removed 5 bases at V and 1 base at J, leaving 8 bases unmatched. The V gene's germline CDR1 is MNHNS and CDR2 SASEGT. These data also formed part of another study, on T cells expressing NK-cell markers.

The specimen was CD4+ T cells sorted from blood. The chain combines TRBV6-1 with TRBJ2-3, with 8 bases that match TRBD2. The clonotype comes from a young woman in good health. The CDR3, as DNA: TGTGCCAGCAGTACCAACGGGAGGGTGGGCACAGATACGCAGTATTTT. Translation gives CASSTNGRVGTDTQYF.